Below, 8 T cell receptor beta chains from the same sample are listed, as sequenced in a study of blood T cell repertoires in COVID-19. Some clones are missing from TCRdb's copy, which holds only in-frame ones; the method was immunoSEQ multiplex PCR. The sample lists approximately 240,000 clones; roughly 84% were seen once. Sequencing was performed on peripheral blood. The source of these receptors is a woman aged 40 to 50 who had recovered from COVID-19.

This clone was picked up a small number of times. The chain couples TRBV15 to TRBJ1-5; D possibly corresponds to TRBD1 (6 bases). CDR1 and CDR2 (germline): LNHNV, YYDKDF (reference sequence). The CDR3 totals 15 residues. Trimming took 0 bases from V and 4 from J, leaving 10 bases between them. The CDR3 nucleotides read TGTGCCACCAGCAGAGATGGGGGGGCGAATCAGCCCCAGCATTTT. As protein: CATSRDGGANQPQHF. Full variable domain (missing parts from reference TRBV15 and TRBJ1-5): DAMVIQNPRYQVTQFGKPVTLSCSQTLNHNVMYWYQQKSSQAPKLLFHYYDKDFNNEADTPDNFQSRRPNTSFCFLDIRSPGLGDTAMYLCATSRDGGANQPQHFGDGTRLSIL.

The rearrangement joins TRBV12-5 to TRBJ1-1; D possibly corresponds to TRBD1 (5 bases). Germline loops: CDR1 LGHNT, CDR2 FRNRAP. The germline V and J ends were trimmed by 5 bases and 5 bases, with 18 bases remaining between them. The CDR3 is 15 residues long. CDR3 residues: CASGDGWGRWTEAFF. The CDR3 region has the DNA TGTGCTAGTGGTGACGGTTGGGGCAGATGGACTGAAGCTTTCTTT.

In its sample, this clone was seen once. The V and J genes are TRBV7-2 and TRBJ1-3, with a possible D match to TRBD1 (6 bases). Germline CDR1 reads SGHTA; CDR2 reads FQGNSA. The CDR3 has 15 amino acids. Trimming removed 3 bases at V and 1 base at J, with 10 bases between. DNA of the CDR3: TGTGCCAGCAGCTTCATGACAGGATCTGGAAACACCATATATTTT. Amino acids: CASSFMTGSGNTIYF.

The chain carries TRBV25-1 and TRBJ1-2; D ambiguous. Per germline, CDR1 MGHDK and CDR2 SYGVNS. The CDR3 totals 13 residues. Deletions cut 3 bases from V and 6 bases from J, with 11 bases between. The CDR3 coding sequence is TGTGCCAGCAGTGATCGGGTTTTAGATGGCTACACCTTC. The encoded protein is CASSDRVLDGYTF.

With regard to this clone: Other DNA sequences within the sample encode an identical CDR3. The genes are TRBV9 and TRBJ2-7, with D perhaps TRBD2 (5 bases). The V end was cut by 3 bases, the J end by 1 base, with 11 bases between. CDR3 length: 14 residues. Germline CDR1 and CDR2: SGDLS and YYNGEE. The CDR3 nucleotides are TGTGCCAGCAGCGCCGGAGGAAATTCCTACGAGCAGTACTTC. This translates into CASSAGGNSYEQYF.

This chain uses TRBV2 with TRBJ2-3; D perhaps matches TRBD1 (5 bases). Germline assignment: CDR1 SNHLY and CDR2 FYNNEI. V shed 5 bases and J shed 4 bases, with 10 bases lying between them. This CDR3 has 13 amino acids. CDR3 loop: CASSSGFADTQYF. DNA for the CDR3: TGTGCCAGCAGTTCAGGGTTCGCAGATACGCAGTATTTT.

This chain joins TRBV5-6 and TRBJ1-6; D is uncertain. Germline loops: CDR1 SGHDT, CDR2 YYEEEE. V shed 0 bases and J shed 5 bases, with 12 bases lying between them. The CDR3 is made up of 16 amino acids. The CDR3 is CASSLGVAENNSPLHF. CDR3 sequence (DNA): TGTGCCAGCAGCTTGGGGGTGGCGGAGAATAATTCACCCCTCCACTTT. Combining the CDR3 with reference TRBV5-6 and TRBJ1-6 gives the whole variable domain DAGVTQSPTHLIKTRGQQVTLRCSPKSGHDTVSWYQQALGQGPQFIFQYYEEEERQRGNFPDRFSGHQFPNYSSELNVNALLLGDSALYLCASSLGVAENNSPLHFGNGTRLTVT.

This clone was seen more than once but under ten times. This rearrangement joins TRBV27 to TRBJ1-2; D is perhaps TRBD1 (6 bases). V lost 6 bases and J 4 bases, leaving 21 bases between the germline ends. Germline-derived CDR1 and CDR2 are MNHEY and SMNVEV (reference sequence). The CDR3 extends over 16 amino acids. CDR3 in amino acids: CASSREGGVASYGYTF. CDR3 bases: TGTGCCAGCAGCCGAGAGGGGGGGGTTGCCAGCTATGGCTACACCTTC.